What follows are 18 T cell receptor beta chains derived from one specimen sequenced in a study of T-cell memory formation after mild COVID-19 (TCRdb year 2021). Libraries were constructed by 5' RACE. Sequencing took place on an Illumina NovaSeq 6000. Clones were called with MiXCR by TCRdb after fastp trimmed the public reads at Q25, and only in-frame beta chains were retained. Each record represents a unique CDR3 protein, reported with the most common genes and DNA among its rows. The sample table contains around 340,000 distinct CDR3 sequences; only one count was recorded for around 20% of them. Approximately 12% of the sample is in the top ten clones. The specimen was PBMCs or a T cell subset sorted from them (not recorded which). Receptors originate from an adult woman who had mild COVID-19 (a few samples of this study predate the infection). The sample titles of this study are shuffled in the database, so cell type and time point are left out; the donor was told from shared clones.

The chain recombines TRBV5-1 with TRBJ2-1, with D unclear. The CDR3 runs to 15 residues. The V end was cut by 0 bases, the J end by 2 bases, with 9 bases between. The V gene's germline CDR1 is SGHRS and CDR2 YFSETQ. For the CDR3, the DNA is TGCGCCAGCAGCTTGGACGGGTTAACCTACAATGAGCAGTTCTTC. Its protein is CASSLDGLTYNEQFF.

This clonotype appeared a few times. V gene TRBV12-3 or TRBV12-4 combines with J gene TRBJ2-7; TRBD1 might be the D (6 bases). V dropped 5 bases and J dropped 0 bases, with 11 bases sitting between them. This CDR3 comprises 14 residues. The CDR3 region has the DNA TGTGCCAGCAGTGAACAGGGTCGCTCCTACGAGCAGTACTTC. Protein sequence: CASSEQGRSYEQYF.

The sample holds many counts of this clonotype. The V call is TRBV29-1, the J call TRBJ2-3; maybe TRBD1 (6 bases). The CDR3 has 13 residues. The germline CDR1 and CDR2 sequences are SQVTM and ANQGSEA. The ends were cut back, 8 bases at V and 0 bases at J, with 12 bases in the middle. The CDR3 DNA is TGCAGCTCAAGCGACAGGAGCACAGATACGCAGTATTTT. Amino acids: CSSSDRSTDTQYF.

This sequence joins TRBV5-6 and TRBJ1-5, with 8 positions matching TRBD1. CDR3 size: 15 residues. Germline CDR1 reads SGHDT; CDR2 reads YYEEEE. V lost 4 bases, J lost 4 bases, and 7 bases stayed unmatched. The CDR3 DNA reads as TGTGCCAGCAGCCGACAGGGGCAGAAAAATCAGCCCCAGCATTTT. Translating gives CASSRQGQKNQPQHF.

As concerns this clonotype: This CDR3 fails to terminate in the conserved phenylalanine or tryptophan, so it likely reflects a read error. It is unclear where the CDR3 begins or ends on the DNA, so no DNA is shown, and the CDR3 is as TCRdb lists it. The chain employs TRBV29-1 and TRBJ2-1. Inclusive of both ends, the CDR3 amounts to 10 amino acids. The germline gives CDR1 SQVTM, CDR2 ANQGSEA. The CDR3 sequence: CSVGMEKTRY.

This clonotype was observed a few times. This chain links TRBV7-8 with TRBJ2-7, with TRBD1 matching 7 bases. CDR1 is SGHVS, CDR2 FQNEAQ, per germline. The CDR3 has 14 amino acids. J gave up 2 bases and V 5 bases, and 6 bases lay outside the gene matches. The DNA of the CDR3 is TGTGCCAGCAGCCCTGACAGGGTCACCTACGAGCAGTACTTC. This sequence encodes CASSPDRVTYEQYF.

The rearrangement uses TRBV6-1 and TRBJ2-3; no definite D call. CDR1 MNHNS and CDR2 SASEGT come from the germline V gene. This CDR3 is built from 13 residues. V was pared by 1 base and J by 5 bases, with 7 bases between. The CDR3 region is CASSEVIRDTQYF. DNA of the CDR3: TGTGCCAGCAGTGAAGTAATCAGAGATACGCAGTATTTT.

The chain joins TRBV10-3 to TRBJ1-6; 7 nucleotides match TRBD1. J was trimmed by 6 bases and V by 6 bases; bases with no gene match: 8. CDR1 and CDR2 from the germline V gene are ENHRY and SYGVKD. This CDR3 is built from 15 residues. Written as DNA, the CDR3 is TGTGCCATCAGCGCTTCGGGACAGAGTAATTCACCCCTCCACTTT. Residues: CAISASGQSNSPLHF.

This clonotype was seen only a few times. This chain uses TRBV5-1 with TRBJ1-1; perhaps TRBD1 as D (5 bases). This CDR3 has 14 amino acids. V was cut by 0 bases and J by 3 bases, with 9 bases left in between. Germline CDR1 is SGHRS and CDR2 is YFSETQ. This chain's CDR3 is CASSLGDLYTEAFF. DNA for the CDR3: TGCGCCAGCAGCTTGGGGGACCTTTACACTGAAGCTTTCTTT.

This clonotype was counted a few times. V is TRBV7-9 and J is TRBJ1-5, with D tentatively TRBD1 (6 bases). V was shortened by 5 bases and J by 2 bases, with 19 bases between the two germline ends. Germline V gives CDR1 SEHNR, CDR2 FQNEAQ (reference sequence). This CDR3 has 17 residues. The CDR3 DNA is TGTGCCAGCAGCGGCACGACAGGCCTCCACGGCAATCAGCCCCAGCATTTT. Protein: CASSGTTGLHGNQPQHF.

The CDR3 sequence is CAWDLPGTEGSYTF. CDR3 sequence (DNA): TGTGCCTGGGATCTTCCCGGGACAGAGGGAAGCTACACCTTC. The chain recombines TRBV30 with TRBJ1-2; 7 bases are shared with TRBD1. From germline, CDR1 is GTSNPN and CDR2 SVGIG (reference sequence). This CDR3 contains 14 residues. V trimming: 5 bases; J trimming: 9 bases; junction bases outside the gene matches: 15.

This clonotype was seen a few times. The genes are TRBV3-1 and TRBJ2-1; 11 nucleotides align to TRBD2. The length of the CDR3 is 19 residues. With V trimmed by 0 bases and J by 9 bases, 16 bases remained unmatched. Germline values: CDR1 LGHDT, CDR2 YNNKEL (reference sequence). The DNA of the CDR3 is TGTGCCAGCAGCCAAGATTTATACAAGGGGACTAGCGGCGCCCCTGAGCAGTTCTTC. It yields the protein CASSQDLYKGTSGAPEQFF.

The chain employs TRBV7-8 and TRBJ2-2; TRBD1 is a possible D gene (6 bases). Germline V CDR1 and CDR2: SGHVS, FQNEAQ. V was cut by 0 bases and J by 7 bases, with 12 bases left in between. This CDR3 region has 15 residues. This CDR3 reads CASSLAQGWGGELFF. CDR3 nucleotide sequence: TGTGCCAGCAGCTTAGCCCAGGGGTGGGGCGGGGAGCTGTTTTTT.

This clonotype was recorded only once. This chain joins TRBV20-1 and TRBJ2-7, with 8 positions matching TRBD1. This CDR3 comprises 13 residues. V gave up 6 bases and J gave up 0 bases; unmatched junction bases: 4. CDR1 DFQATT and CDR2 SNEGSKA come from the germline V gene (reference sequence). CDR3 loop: CSARGPSSYEQYF. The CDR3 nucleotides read TGCAGTGCCAGGGGGCCAAGCTCCTACGAGCAGTACTTC.

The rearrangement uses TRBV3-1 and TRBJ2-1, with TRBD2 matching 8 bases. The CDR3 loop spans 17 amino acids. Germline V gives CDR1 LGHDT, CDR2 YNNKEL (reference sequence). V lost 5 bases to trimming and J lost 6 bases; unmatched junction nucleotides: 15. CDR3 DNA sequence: TGTGCCAGCAGCTCCAGGATGGTCGGGAGGGCCGGCAATGAGCAGTTCTTC. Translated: CASSSRMVGRAGNEQFF.

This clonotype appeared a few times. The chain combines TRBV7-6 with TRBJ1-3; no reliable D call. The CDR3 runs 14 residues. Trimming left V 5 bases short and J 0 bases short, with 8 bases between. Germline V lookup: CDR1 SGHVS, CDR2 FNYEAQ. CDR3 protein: CASSPTSSGNTIYF. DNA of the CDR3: TGTGCCAGCAGCCCGACAAGCTCTGGAAACACCATATATTTT.

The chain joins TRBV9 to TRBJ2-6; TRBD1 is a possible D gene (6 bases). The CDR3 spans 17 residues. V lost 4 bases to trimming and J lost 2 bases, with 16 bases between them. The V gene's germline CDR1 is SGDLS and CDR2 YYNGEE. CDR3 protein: CASSINPRDTGANVLTF. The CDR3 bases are TGTGCCAGCAGCATCAACCCCCGGGACACTGGGGCCAACGTCCTGACTTTC. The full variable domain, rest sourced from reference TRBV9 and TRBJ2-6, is DSGVTQTPKHLITATGQRVTLRCSPRSGDLSVYWYQQSLDQGLQFLIQYYNGEERAKGNILERFSAQQFPDLHSELNLSSLELGDSALYFCASSINPRDTGANVLTFGAGSRLTVL.

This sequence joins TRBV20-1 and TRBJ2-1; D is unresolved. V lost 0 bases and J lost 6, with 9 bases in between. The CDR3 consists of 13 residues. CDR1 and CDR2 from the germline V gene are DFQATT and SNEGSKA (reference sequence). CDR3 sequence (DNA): TGCAGTGCTAGAGATTGGCTAGGCAATGAGCAGTTCTTC. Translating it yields CSARDWLGNEQFF.